This T cell receptor beta chain is drawn from a study of cytomegalovirus exposure and HLA in healthy donors (dated by TCRdb to about 2017). Notes on the research overall: An earlier analysis of roughly 630 of the donors reported 250 to 300 Gb of sequence data and 100 million to 130 million unique TCR beta sequences from approximately 180 million T cells. About 280 gigabases of sequencing data and tens of millions of unique TCR sequences were included in an early release covering under 650 HLA-typed donors. Of the 398 genotyped donors, over 65% fell in the genetic ancestry cluster associated with self-reported Caucasian donors. The study aimed to test whether cataloging public T cell receptors could reveal signatures of past pathogen exposure. The study used immunosequencing to profile the T cell repertoires of 666 subjects and linked those repertoires to cytomegalovirus serostatus. In addition to the first cohort of roughly 700 subjects, a separate validation cohort of 100 to 150 different subjects was used. High-throughput TCR immunosequencing, statistical association of individual TCRs with disease status, and machine learning were combined to predict cytomegalovirus infection status. In a later analysis, previously published TCR beta repertoires from about 670 donors were re-analyzed and high-resolution HLA genotyping was added so that TCR occurrence patterns could be studied. Rather than using new phenotypic data, the later analysis identified candidate immune exposures from TCR beta sequences and from how often those sequences occurred across donors. An earlier analysis of 587 of the donors used high-throughput TCR beta sequencing to judge whether each TCR beta V gene segment behaved as functional or pseudogenic. Donor age, sex, ethnicity and CMV serostatus were collected together with the repertoire data. A later genetic analysis took genome-wide SNP genotypes for about 55% of the 666 donors and used that subset as a discovery cohort. All discovery cohort repertoires had been generated using a single sequencing platform. Class I and class II HLA loci were covered by the typing at four-digit resolution. Typing coverage varied by locus: roughly 620-640 donors for A, B, C, DRB1 and DQB1; approximately 560 for DQA1; 600 to 610 for DPA1; 400 to 480 for DPB1. Several DR-DQ haplotypes were treated as single units for association and clustering because of strong linkage in the cohort. On average, roughly 240,000 unique TCR beta nucleotide sequences were sequenced per donor among a few hundred genotyped donors of the cohort, with about 17% of those sequences being non-productive.

On the study overall, not on this receptor specifically: It was suggested by the authors that the approach could potentially be generalized to other disease states and immunological phenotypes. According to a later analysis, most CMV-associated TCR beta chains appeared to be HLA-restricted, and the HLA associations seemed to be driven largely by CMV exposure. Correlated functional status among segregating V segments might reflect linkage disequilibrium, but an unknown experimental factor could not be ruled out. A further reported finding was that TCR beta sequences accurately predicted the HLA-A and HLA-B alleles for most subjects in the first cohort. Assigning TCR associations to individual alleles was difficult when HLA alleles, especially DR and DQ, strongly co-occurred. In a later genetic analysis, a missense DCLRE1C variant was associated with V-gene and J-gene trimming of TCR beta chains, and the association was replicated in an independent cohort. Three of the identified cytomegalovirus-associated TCR beta chains were confirmed in vitro to be specific for cytomegalovirus antigens. A cluster of highly shared sequence variants was judged likely to be a technical artifact of the sequencing pipeline. In a later analysis, TCR association rates were found to vary across HLA loci, with the most associated TCRs seen for DRB1 alleles and the fewest for HLA-C alleles. Compared with equally common non-associated chains, HLA-associated TCR beta chains in a later analysis were more clonally expanded and had lower generation probabilities. The earlier analysis of nearly 600 of the donors excluded fewer than 20 rarely observed V segments, including chromosome 9 orphons, because counts were too low. The classifier was reported to diagnose cytomegalovirus status with high specificity and sensitivity in both the original cohort and the validation cohort. The study gave a list of 150 to 200 TCR beta chains associated with cytomegalovirus. Only TCR beta chains were sequenced in this cohort, and the absence of alpha or paired-chain data limited detectable features. Sequencing depth was assumed to be roughly uniform across donors in the presence/absence analyses, though that assumption may not hold. A later genetic analysis reported fewer N-insertions in productive TCRs among donors in an Asian-associated ancestry cluster than the roughly 620-donor mean. While some public TCRs were present in many individuals, most TCR sequences turned up only very rarely across donors. In an earlier analysis of 587 of the donors, most TCR beta V segments appeared in productive rearrangements about 90% or about 30% of the time, broadly matching IMGT annotations. Immune exposure information for the cohort was limited to CMV serostatus. According to a later analysis, parvovirus B19, influenza, CMV and Epstein-Barr virus appeared linked to several top co-occurrence clusters. Specific HLA alleles were associated with more than 15,000 TCR beta sequences at a false discovery rate of 0.05 in a later analysis. Because HLA typing was unavailable for some donors at each locus, only the typed subset was used in association tests.

As to this clone: Its cognate antigen has yet to be identified. Base qualities are not provided; no much larger clone lies one nucleotide away.

The cohort comprised fewer than 700 healthy bone marrow donors. All cohort members were sampled while nominally healthy, although unrecorded immune exposures were likely present. The donor was CMV seropositive and belonged to the group of a few hundred seropositive cohort members. Every donor gave a peripheral blood sample, and the peripheral blood mononuclear cells from that sample were used for TCR beta sequencing. The Qiagen DNeasy Blood Extraction Kit was used to extract genomic DNA from the blood cell samples. Library preparation employed the immunoSEQ multiplex PCR assay. For the multiplex PCR, a mixture combining 60 forward primers for TCR Vbeta segments and 13 reverse primers for TCR Jbeta segments was used. Amplification of the CDR3 region of rearranged TCR beta genes was performed with a multiplex PCR assay on genomic DNA. The Illumina HiSeq System was used to sequence the amplified TCR beta libraries as 87-base-pair reads. The paper's data handling went like this. In a later analysis, some 80 million unique TCR beta chains were counted across the 650 to 700 repertoires, and roughly 11 million of these chains were shared by at least two donors. Raw reads were error-corrected and collapsed into unique sequences by a nearest-neighbor algorithm in which closely related sequences were merged to remove PCR and sequencing errors. CDR3 sequences were aligned to IMGT reference sequences to assign V, D and J gene segments. Each retained sequence needed at least a six-nucleotide match to both a V gene segment and a J gene segment. A rearrangement was called productive if the CDR3 had no stop codons and remained in frame with V and J, and every other rearrangement was called non-productive. Following IMGT convention, CDR3 was defined as the stretch from the second conserved V-encoded cysteine up to the conserved J-encoded phenylalanine. In an earlier analysis of just under 600 of the donors, sequences lacking an unambiguous match to a single V gene segment were excluded. In an earlier analysis of 587 of the donors, a V segment was called functional when productive rearrangements were above 56.7%, and segregating when the standard deviation between donors exceeded 5%. A statistical classification framework was built for diagnosing cytomegalovirus status from the catalog of TCR beta chain sequences. In a later analysis, V and J genes were assigned by comparing TCR nucleotide sequences against IMGT/GENE-DB human TR gene sequences. The TCRdist pipeline was used in a later analysis to assign CDR3 sequences and most-parsimonious VDJ recombination scenarios. In a later analysis, each TCR beta chain was defined by its CDR3 amino acid sequence together with its V-gene family, and reads lacking a unique V-gene family were excluded. As a way to deal with suspected cross-contamination and a sequencing artifact, a later analysis dropped 450 to 600 nucleotide sequences that were highly shared and had low generation probability. In a later analysis, a clonal expansion index for each public chain was calculated from normalized within-repertoire ranks of inferred template counts. A later analysis computed generation probabilities with a VDJ recombination model fitted to out-of-frame rearrangements, and checked the results against IGoR. Hypergeometric tests were used in a later analysis to score TCR-TCR, TCR-HLA and TCR-CMV co-occurrence, with a repertoire-size bias correction applied to the TCR pairs. To estimate false discovery rates, a later analysis permuted the HLA or CMV assignments 20 times. In a later analysis, co-occurring TCRs were grouped with DBSCAN, and TCRdist sequence similarity was added when clustering was performed within HLA-allele-positive subsets. Repertoires with fewer than 30,000 or more than 120,000 public chains were left out of co-occurrence clustering, as were about five repertoires with anomalous nucleotide sharing. This is the immuneACCESS table as TCRdb keeps it, with only in-frame sequences that have V and J called. A part of the clones is gone; compared with another copy, unresolved V genes explain less than half, and the rest is unexplained. D and trimming were read from the DNA, whereas the V and J calls and clone size are those reported in that table. This sample gives around 120,000 clones in total; roughly 80% of them show up just once. 30% of the sample goes to the ten largest clones.

The source of this sequence is a man aged 60 to 75 in good health and CMV-seropositive. What was sequenced was PBMCs.

Here is the DNA: TGTGCCAGCAGGGCAGGGGTTGATTACGAGCAGTACTTC. The encoded protein is CASRAGVDYEQYF. The chain links TRBV2 with TRBJ2-7, with TRBD1 tentatively as D gene (6 bases match). Based on the germline V gene, the CDR1 and CDR2 sequences are SNHLY and FYNNEI. The CDR3 spans 13 residues, from the cysteine through the phenylalanine. CDR3 DNA only is kept here, 39 bases in frame from base 1. Between the V and J ends, shortened by 6 bases and 4 bases respectively, the junction contains 13 bases.